What follows are 9 T cell receptor beta chains derived from one specimen sequenced in a study of cytomegalovirus exposure and HLA in healthy donors. Amplification used 60 Vbeta primers and 13 Jbeta primers. Using immunoSEQ multiplex PCR, the repertoire was profiled, and TCRdb retains in-frame clones only, with some absent. The top ten clones hold 0.58% of a sample with a few hundred thousand clones, just under 85% of them seen once. Sequencing was done on a sample of PBMCs. These receptors were collected from a woman aged 40 to 55 in good health and CMV-seronegative.

The chain has TRBV19 and TRBJ2-5; 9 bases fit TRBD1. This CDR3 spans 14 amino acids. Trimming removed 6 bases from V and 3 bases from J; junction bases left unmatched: 5. Germline lookup yields CDR1 LNHDA and CDR2 SQIVND (reference sequence). The CDR3 protein is CASSRGQGKETQYF. CDR3 nucleotides: TGTGCCAGTAGCCGGGGACAGGGCAAAGAGACCCAGTACTTC.

The chain uses TRBV6-1 and TRBJ1-2, with 7 bases that match TRBD1. This CDR3 comprises 12 residues. Germline assignment: CDR1 MNHNS and CDR2 SASEGT. V lost 5 bases to trimming and J lost 12 bases; unmatched junction nucleotides: 9. This CDR3 is CASSPTGLGHTF. Here the CDR3 DNA reads TGTGCCAGCAGTCCGACAGGGTTGGGACACACCTTC.

Only one count was recorded for this clone. This chain links TRBV14 with TRBJ2-7, with 8 bases identical to TRBD1. Unmatched junction bases numbered 7, after V lost 3 bases and J lost 3 bases. From germline, CDR1 is SGHDN and CDR2 FVKESK. The CDR3 is 15 amino acids. CDR3 residues: CASSQGTGTIYEQYF. In DNA form, the CDR3 reads TGTGCCAGCAGCCAGGGGACAGGTACCATCTACGAGCAGTACTTC. The full variable domain, completed using reference TRBV14 and TRBJ2-7, is EAGVTQFPSHSVIEKGQTVTLRCDPISGHDNLYWYRRVMGKEIKFLLHFVKESKQDESGMPNNRFLAERTGGTYSTLKVQPAELEDSGVYFCASSQGTGTIYEQYFGPGTRLTVT.

This rearrangement joins TRBV7-8 to TRBJ2-3; tentatively, D is TRBD2 (6 bases). CDR1 is SGHVS, CDR2 FQNEAQ, per germline. The CDR3 runs to 14 residues. V shed 8 bases and J shed 0 bases, with 12 bases lying between them. The chain's CDR3 is CASGTLTSTDTQYF. In DNA form, the CDR3 reads TGTGCCAGCGGGACTTTAACTAGCACAGATACGCAGTATTTT. Based on the CDR3 plus reference TRBV7-8 and TRBJ2-3, the full variable domain is GAGVSQSPRYKVAKRGQDVALRCDPISGHVSLFWYQQALGQGPEFLTYFQNEAQLDKSGLPSDRFFAERPEGSVSTLKIQRTQQEDSAVYLCASGTLTSTDTQYFGPGTRLTVL.

The rearrangement joins TRBV6-5 to TRBJ1-3; D possibly corresponds to TRBD1 (6 bases). CDR1 MNHEY and CDR2 SVGAGI come from the germline V gene. The V and J ends lost 6 bases and 6 bases respectively, with 15 bases between them. The CDR3 has 14 amino acids. The CDR3 here is CASSEQGLTNTIYF. For the CDR3, the DNA is TGTGCCAGCAGCGAACAGGGTCTAACAAACACCATATATTTT.

The chain carries TRBV30 and TRBJ1-2; D is unresolved. V lost 0 bases and J 3 bases, leaving 8 bases between the germline ends. Germline V lookup: CDR1 GTSNPN, CDR2 SVGIG (reference sequence). The length of the CDR3 is 13 residues. CDR3 sequence reads: CAWSVRVHYGYTF. In DNA, the CDR3 is TGTGCCTGGAGTGTTCGGGTTCACTATGGCTACACCTTC.

This chain connects TRBV7-3 to TRBJ2-3, with D possibly matching TRBD2 (6 bases). Between the trimmed V and J ends, which lost 1 base and 0 bases, there was a span of 11 bases. The CDR3 covers 16 residues. The germline V gene encodes CDR1 SGHTA and CDR2 FQGTGA. The CDR3 DNA reads as TGTGCCAGCAGCTTAATCGGGGGTTCTAGCACAGATACGCAGTATTTT. Its translation: CASSLIGGSSTDTQYF.

This chain uses TRBV29-1 with TRBJ2-3; 16 nucleotides match TRBD2. Looked up from germline, CDR1 is SQVTM and CDR2 is ANQGSEA. The CDR3 covers 16 residues. J was trimmed by 1 base and V by 8 bases; bases with no gene match: 6. The CDR3: CSFGGLAGGRTDTQYF. The CDR3 DNA is TGCAGCTTTGGGGGACTAGCGGGGGGGCGCACAGATACGCAGTATTTT.

The chain links TRBV5-4 to TRBJ1-2; 10 bases map to TRBD1. The junction had 6 bases not matched to a gene; V was cut back by 3 bases and J by 4 bases. Germline V gene sequence: CDR1 SGHNT, CDR2 YYREEE (reference sequence). The CDR3 loop spans 15 amino acids. The CDR3 spells CASSSDRGLLYGYTF. As DNA, the CDR3 is TGTGCCAGCAGCTCCGACAGGGGGCTCCTCTATGGCTACACCTTC.